Below, 4 T cell receptor beta chains from the same sample are listed, as sequenced in a study of Ad26.COV2.S vaccination and SARS-CoV-2 variants. The protocol was immunoSEQ multiplex PCR, while the TCRdb copy is restricted to in-frame clones and leaves out a portion. The sample has approximately 420,000 clones; around nine tenths are singletons. Described treatment: 15 to 20 received Ad26.COV2.S at low or high dose, single or two shots; 5 received placebo; per-sample allocation not given. The study sampled participants on day 63 after the first vaccine or placebo injection. The specimen was peripheral blood, collected in a trial of Ad26.COV2.S vaccine versus placebo. The receptors derive from a person aged 18-65 years who received the Ad26.COV2.S COVID-19 vaccine or a placebo.

As for this clone: At one boundary the junction diverges from the germline segment, which might be a read error. CDR3 in amino acids: CASSLEGVSGDYYGYTF. CDR3 bases: TGTGCCAGTAGTTTAGAGGGGGTTTCGGGAGACTACTATGGCTACACCTTC. V and J are TRBV19 and TRBJ1-2; D is possibly TRBD1 (6 bases). The CDR3 covers 17 residues. Germline V lookup: CDR1 LNHDA, CDR2 SQIVND (reference sequence).

V and J are TRBV5-1 and TRBJ1-1, with 8 bases fitting TRBD1. The CDR3 totals 14 residues. Germline CDR1 and CDR2: SGHRS and YFSETQ. V dropped 6 bases and J dropped 1; count of bases not matched to a gene: 5. The CDR3 DNA follows: TGCGCCAGCACCATCGGACAGGGGAACACTGAAGCTTTCTTT. This encodes CASTIGQGNTEAFF.

The rearrangement links TRBV4-1 to TRBJ1-3, with a tentative D call TRBD1 (5 bases). Germline lookup yields CDR1 MGHRA and CDR2 YSYEKL. Trimming took off 0 bases at V and 4 bases at J, with 16 bases between the two ends. The CDR3 spans 17 residues. The CDR3 loop reads CASSQDATGAAGNTIYF. CDR3 nucleotides: TGCGCCAGCAGCCAAGATGCCACCGGGGCAGCCGGAAACACCATATATTTT.

The chain has TRBV6-5 and TRBJ2-7, with TRBD2 as a possible D gene (5 bases). The CDR3 loop spans 11 amino acids. Germline lookup yields CDR1 MNHEY and CDR2 SVGAGI. The V end was cut by 8 bases, the J end by 2 bases, with 7 bases between. DNA for the CDR3: TGTGCCAGCGAGGGTGCCTACGAGCAGTACTTC. Protein: CASEGAYEQYF.